This TCR beta chain originates from a study of radiotherapy plus CTLA-4 blockade in lung cancer. Study overall: Overall, about 19% of patients showed an objective response, while approximately 30% attained disease control.

This clone was counted a few times. The target antigen is unknown. Study observations and caveats: Early blood T cell clone changes and increased post-radiation serum interferon-beta were reportedly the strongest response predictors.

Clones were sequenced by immunoSEQ multiplex PCR, and TCRdb holds only the in-frame ones, with some missing. The sample holds 45,000 or so clones, roughly four fifths seen once. The CDR3 covers 13 residues. After removal of 10 bases from V and 7 bases from J, the junction contained 9 bases not matched to a gene. In germline, CDR1 is MNHEY, CDR2 SMNVEV (reference sequence). Focal radiation plus CTLA-4 blockade with ipilimumab was given to patients with chemo-refractory metastatic non-small-cell lung cancer. This chain joins TRBV27 and TRBJ1-5, with 8 bases aligning to TRBD1. Sequencing was performed on peripheral blood, taken from a patient treated with radiotherapy plus ipilimumab. This clonotype originated in a human donor with non-small cell lung cancer who had stable disease on radiotherapy plus ipilimumab. CDR3 nucleotide sequence: TGTGCCACCGGACAGGGTCCTAACCAGCCCCAGCATTTT. Translation gives CATGQGPNQPQHF.